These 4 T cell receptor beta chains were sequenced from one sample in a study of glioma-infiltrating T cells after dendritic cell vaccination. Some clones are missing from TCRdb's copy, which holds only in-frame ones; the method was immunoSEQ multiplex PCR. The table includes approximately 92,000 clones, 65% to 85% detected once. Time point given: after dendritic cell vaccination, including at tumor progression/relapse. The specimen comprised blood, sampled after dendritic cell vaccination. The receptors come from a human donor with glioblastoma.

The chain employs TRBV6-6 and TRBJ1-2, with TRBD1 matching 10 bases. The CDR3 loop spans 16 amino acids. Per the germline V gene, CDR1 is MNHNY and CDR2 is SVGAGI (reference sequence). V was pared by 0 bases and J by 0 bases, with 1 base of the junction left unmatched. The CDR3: CASSYSGTGANYGYTF. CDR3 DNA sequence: TGTGCCAGCAGTTACTCTGGGACAGGGGCTAACTATGGCTACACCTTC.

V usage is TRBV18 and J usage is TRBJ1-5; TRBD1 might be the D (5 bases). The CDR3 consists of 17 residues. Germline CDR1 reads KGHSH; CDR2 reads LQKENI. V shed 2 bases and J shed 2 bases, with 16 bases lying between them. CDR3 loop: CASSPRRGPVGNQPQHF. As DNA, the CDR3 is TGTGCCAGCTCACCAAGGAGGGGCCCAGTGGGCAATCAGCCCCAGCATTTT.

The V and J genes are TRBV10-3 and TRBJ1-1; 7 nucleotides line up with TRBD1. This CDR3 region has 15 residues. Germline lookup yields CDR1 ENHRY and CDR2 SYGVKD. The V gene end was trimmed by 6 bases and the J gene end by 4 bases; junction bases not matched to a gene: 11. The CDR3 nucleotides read TGTGCCATCAGCTCTGCGAGGGGGCTAGTCACTGAAGCTTTCTTT. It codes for CAISSARGLVTEAFF.

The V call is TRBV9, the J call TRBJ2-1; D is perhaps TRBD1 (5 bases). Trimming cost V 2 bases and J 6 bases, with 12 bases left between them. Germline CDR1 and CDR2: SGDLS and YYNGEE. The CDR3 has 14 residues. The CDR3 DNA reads TGTGCCAGCAGCGTTGGGGCTATCCTCAATGAGCAGTTCTTC. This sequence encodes CASSVGAILNEQFF.